Listed here are 29 T cell receptor beta chains from one sample, sequenced in a study of response to subunit inactivated influenza vaccine. TCRdb re-derived calls from the RT-PCR reads in MiXCR, one entry per CDR3 protein. The sample lists hundreds of thousands of distinct CDR3 sequences, roughly 20% seen once, with about a tenth in the top ten. Material: PBMCs from blood, obtained approximately 20 months after vaccination. These receptors originate from a man aged 45 to 75 who received an inactivated influenza vaccine.

CDR3 nucleotides: TGCGCCAGCAGTGAGATTTGGCAGGGAGATGGCTACACCTTC. Translating gives CASSEIWQGDGYTF. The gene calls are TRBV10-2 and TRBJ1-2, with D tentatively TRBD1 (5 bases). The CDR3 extends over 14 amino acids. V was pared by 2 bases and J by 6 bases, with 13 bases between. Looked up from germline, CDR1 is WSHSY and CDR2 is SAAADI.

There are a few counts of this clonotype. The V call is TRBV12-3 or TRBV12-4, the J call TRBJ1-2; 10 bases agree with TRBD1. With V trimmed by 5 bases and J by 5 bases, 8 bases remained unmatched. This CDR3 has 15 residues. The CDR3 DNA reads as TGTGCCAGCAGTCTTTCCCGGGACAGGGGTTATGGCTACACCTTC. Translation gives CASSLSRDRGYGYTF.

The chain recombines TRBV12-3 or TRBV12-4 with TRBJ2-2, with a weak D call TRBD1 (6 bases). Trimming took 4 bases from V and 0 from J, leaving 24 bases between them. This CDR3 comprises 20 residues. This chain's CDR3 is CASSWGIYLRDNTNTGELFF. For the CDR3, the DNA is TGTGCCAGCAGTTGGGGGATTTATCTAAGGGACAACACGAACACCGGGGAGCTGTTTTTT.

The CDR3 region has the DNA TGTGCCAGCAGCTTAGAACCGGGAGGAAAACTGTTTTTT. Protein: CASSLEPGGKLFF. V and J are TRBV7-2 and TRBJ1-4; D remains ambiguous. With 1 base removed from V and 10 bases from J, the gap between germline ends came to 10 bases. This CDR3 contains 13 residues. CDR1 and CDR2 (germline): SGHTA, FQGNSA. Full variable domain (remainder filled in from reference TRBV7-2 and TRBJ1-4): GAGVSQSPSNKVTEKGKDVELRCDPISGHTALYWYRQSLGQGLEFLIYFQGNSAPDKSGLPSDRFSAERTGGSVSTLTIQRTQQEDSAVYLCASSLEPGGKLFFGSGTQLSVL.

The chain carries TRBV4-2 and TRBJ2-3, with 9 bases matching TRBD2. Germline-derived CDR1 and CDR2 are LGHNA and YNFKEQ. V dropped 0 bases and J dropped 4; count of bases not matched to a gene: 8. This CDR3 contains 17 residues. The CDR3 reads CASSQDPGTSFADTQYF. Here the CDR3 DNA reads TGTGCCAGCAGCCAAGATCCTGGGACTAGCTTCGCAGATACGCAGTATTTT.

The chain has TRBV5-4 and TRBJ1-2; D not certain. Germline lookup yields CDR1 SGHNT and CDR2 YYREEE (reference sequence). V shed 6 bases and J shed 4 bases, with 13 bases lying between them. The CDR3 extends over 13 amino acids. CDR3 in amino acids: CASKIQNLYGYTF. The CDR3 DNA is TGTGCCAGCAAGATACAGAACCTCTATGGCTACACCTTC.

The gene calls are TRBV6-2 or TRBV6-3 and TRBJ2-2; D remains ambiguous. Looked up from germline, CDR1 is MNHEY and CDR2 is SVGEGT. The V end lost 2 bases, the J end lost 5 bases, and 18 bases lay between the germline ends. CDR3 length: 17 residues. The CDR3 DNA reads TGTGCCAGCAGTTACAATCCGTGGGCAGAAACTACCGGGGAGCTGTTTTTT. This codes for CASSYNPWAETTGELFF.

The V call is TRBV29-1, the J call TRBJ2-2; 9 nucleotides align to TRBD2. Looked up from germline, CDR1 is SQVTM and CDR2 is ANQGSEA. Trimming took 6 bases from V and 7 from J; bases not matched to a gene: 6. This CDR3 has 13 amino acids. The CDR3 is CSVVPRGGGELFF. The CDR3, as DNA: TGCAGCGTCGTTCCGCGGGGGGGCGGGGAGCTGTTTTTT.

This clonotype was picked up a small number of times. The chain carries TRBV29-1 and TRBJ2-4, with 12 nucleotides matching TRBD2. This CDR3 has 15 residues. V was pared by 3 bases and J by 4 bases, with 4 bases of the junction left unmatched. From germline, CDR1 is SQVTM and CDR2 ANQGSEA. The CDR3 reads CSVETSGRSKNIQYF. The CDR3 DNA sequence: TGCAGCGTTGAGACTAGCGGGAGAAGTAAAAACATTCAGTACTTC.

The chain combines TRBV2 with TRBJ2-4; D remains ambiguous. CDR3 size: 14 residues. Germline CDR1 and CDR2: SNHLY and FYNNEI. The germline V and J ends were trimmed by 6 bases and 4 bases, with 13 bases remaining between them. In nucleotides, the CDR3 is TGTGCCAGCAGAGAAAGGCTGGGGAAAAACATTCAGTACTTC. This gives the protein CASRERLGKNIQYF.

This clonotype was observed a handful of times. The J gene is TRBJ2-5, the V gene TRBV21-1; TRBD1, the table's D call, lacks a check against the DNA. TRBV21-1 corresponds to a pseudogene. The CDR3 sequence is 14 residues long. The CDR3 sequence is CASSQGAVEETQYF. DNA of the CDR3: TGTGCCAGCAGCCAAGGGGCGGTCGAAGAGACCCAGTACTTC.

V and J are TRBV29-1 and TRBJ1-1, with 8 bases identical to TRBD1. CDR3 length: 13 amino acids. Germline CDR1 SQVTM, CDR2 ANQGSEA. Trimming cost V 6 bases and J 4 bases; bases outside gene matches: 7. CDR3 protein: CSVRQGSGTEAFF. The CDR3 nucleotides read TGCAGCGTCCGACAGGGGTCGGGCACTGAAGCTTTCTTT.

A word on this clonotype: This may stem from a read error, because a much larger clone lies one nucleotide away. The CDR3 does not end in the conserved phenylalanine or tryptophan, so this is likely a read error. This chain links TRBV12-3 or TRBV12-4 with TRBJ2-2; 7 bases are a match to TRBD1. J was trimmed by 7 bases and V by 6 bases; bases with no gene match: 8. CDR3 length: 14 amino acids. CDR3 bases: TGTGCCAGCAGCCCCCTACAGGGGAACGGGGAGCTGTTTTCT. It translates to CASSPLQGNGELFS.

The V and J genes are TRBV28 and TRBJ2-7; weak D call: TRBD1 (6 bases). Germline V gene data show CDR1 as MDHEN and CDR2 as SYDVKM. CDR3 length equals 11 residues. Trimming cost V 5 bases and J 6 bases, with 8 bases left between them. In nucleotides, the CDR3 is TGTGCCAGCAGTCGGGACACCGAGCAGTACTTC. It encodes CASSRDTEQYF.

This clonotype has a handful of counts. The chain is built from TRBV9 and TRBJ2-4; D is possibly TRBD1 (6 bases). Germline-derived CDR1 and CDR2 are SGDLS and YYNGEE. V lost 0 bases, J lost 0 bases, and 10 bases lay in between. The CDR3 extends over 16 amino acids. This CDR3 is CASSVGDTLAKNIQYF. As DNA, the CDR3 is TGTGCCAGCAGCGTAGGGGACACACTAGCCAAAAACATTCAGTACTTC.

This rearrangement joins TRBV29-1 to TRBJ1-5; 9 nucleotides align to TRBD1. The CDR3 has 14 residues. CDR1 is SQVTM, CDR2 ANQGSEA, per germline. V shed 4 bases and J 0 bases; nucleotides not matched to a gene: 1. The CDR3 coding sequence is TGCAGCGTTGGGACAGGGGCTAGCAATCAGCCCCAGCATTTT. Protein product: CSVGTGASNQPQHF. Variable domain in full (rest from reference TRBV29-1 and TRBJ1-5): SAVISQKPSRDICQRGTSLTIQCQVDSQVTMMFWYRQQPGQSLTLIATANQGSEATYESGFVIDKFPISRPNLTFSTLTVSNMSPEDSSIYLCSVGTGASNQPQHFGDGTRLSIL.

Ten or more counts support this clonotype. The CDR3 protein is CASSSQGRTEAFF. The CDR3 DNA reads as TGTGCCAGCAGTTCACAGGGACGGACTGAAGCTTTCTTT. The chain carries TRBV28 and TRBJ1-1, with a tentative D call TRBD1 (6 bases). In germline, CDR1 is MDHEN, CDR2 SYDVKM. This CDR3 is built from 13 residues. Trimming took off 4 bases at V and 5 bases at J, with 11 bases between the two ends.

The chain couples TRBV3-1 to TRBJ2-5; D is perhaps TRBD1 (6 bases). Germline values: CDR1 LGHDT, CDR2 YNNKEL (reference sequence). The CDR3 totals 15 residues. V was trimmed by 4 bases and J by 2 bases, leaving 14 bases between them. The CDR3 bases are TGTGCCAGCAGCCTAAACGGCAGGGGACAAGAGACCCAGTACTTC. This translates into CASSLNGRGQETQYF.

This clonotype was recorded at least ten times. J is TRBJ2-5 and V is TRBV6-5; D ambiguous. CDR3 length equals 16 residues. Trimming stripped 4 bases from V and 4 bases from J, with 19 bases between. Germline loops: CDR1 MNHEY, CDR2 SVGAGI. The CDR3 region has the DNA TGTGCCAGCAGTTTATCCGGTCCCCCGCGTGGAGAGACCCAGTACTTC. Protein product: CASSLSGPPRGETQYF.

This clonotype was detected only a few times. The gene calls are TRBV3-1 and TRBJ1-1; 9 bases are shared with TRBD1. CDR3 length: 14 amino acids. The germline V gene encodes CDR1 LGHDT and CDR2 YNNKEL (reference sequence). V lost 3 bases to trimming and J lost 11 bases; unmatched junction nucleotides: 10. The CDR3 region has the DNA TGTGCCAGCAGCCAGGAGGACAGGGGCGGGGGTGCTTTCTTT. Encoded protein: CASSQEDRGGGAFF.

This clonotype has a handful of counts. The V call is TRBV7-6, the J call TRBJ1-2, with D unresolved. CDR3 length: 14 residues. Trimming cost V 1 base and J 4 bases, with 10 bases left between them. Germline assignment: CDR1 SGHVS and CDR2 FNYEAQ. The CDR3 nucleotides are TGTGCCAGCAGCTTAGACCCAGGCGGCTATGGCTACACCTTC. Translation: CASSLDPGGYGYTF.

CDR3 nucleotide sequence: TGCAGCGTTTGCCGCTCCGGAGCTGAAGCTTTCTTT. It specifies CSVCRSGAEAFF. V usage is TRBV29-1 and J usage is TRBJ1-1; unclear D gene. This CDR3 is 12 amino acids long. Per germline, CDR1 SQVTM and CDR2 ANQGSEA. V was shortened by 5 bases and J by 6 bases, with 13 bases between the two germline ends.

This clonotype was seen a few times. The chain uses TRBV12-3 or TRBV12-4 and TRBJ1-1; D call uncertain. Trimming left V 2 bases short and J 2 bases short, with 9 bases between. The CDR3 sequence is 14 residues long. Here the CDR3 reads CASSLRDINTEAFF. In DNA, the CDR3 is TGTGCCAGCAGTTTACGAGACATAAACACTGAAGCTTTCTTT.

V gene TRBV5-6 combines with J gene TRBJ2-7; 7 bases line up with TRBD1. Unmatched junction bases numbered 6, after V lost 3 bases and J lost 3 bases. This CDR3 contains 14 residues. CDR1 SGHDT and CDR2 YYEEEE come from the germline V gene. The CDR3 DNA sequence: TGTGCCAGCAGCTCAGGACAGGTCCACTACGAGCAGTACTTC. It yields the protein CASSSGQVHYEQYF.

This clonotype has more than one count but fewer than ten. The genes are TRBV7-2 and TRBJ2-3; no reliable D call. The V and J ends lost 3 bases and 0 bases respectively, with 4 bases between them. CDR3 length: 13 residues. Germline values: CDR1 SGHTA, CDR2 FQGNSA. The CDR3 spells CASSFWSTDTQYF. CDR3 DNA sequence: TGTGCCAGCAGCTTTTGGAGCACAGATACGCAGTATTTT.

In this sample, this clonotype turned up a few times. The chain joins TRBV30 to TRBJ2-7, with a tentative D call TRBD1 (6 bases). The CDR3 is 14 amino acids. Germline-derived CDR1 and CDR2 are GTSNPN and SVGIG (reference sequence). Deletions cut 4 bases from V and 1 base from J, with 14 bases between. The CDR3 nucleotides are TGTGCCTGGAAGAGGACAGTTCTATCCTACGAGCAGTACTTC. Its protein product is CAWKRTVLSYEQYF.

The V gene is TRBV28, the J gene TRBJ2-7; 7 nucleotides match TRBD1. Looked up from germline, CDR1 is MDHEN and CDR2 is SYDVKM. The ends lost 5 bases at V and 2 bases at J; junction bases unmatched: 6. CDR3 length equals 14 residues. DNA of the CDR3: TGTGCCAGCAGTCTAGGGACAGTCCCCTACGAGCAGTACTTC. It translates to CASSLGTVPYEQYF. The variable domain in full, completed from reference TRBV28 and TRBJ2-7, reads DVKVTQSSRYLVKRTGEKVFLECVQDMDHENMFWYRQDPGLGLRLIYFSYDVKMKEKGDIPEGYSVSREKKERFSLILESASTNQTSMYLCASSLGTVPYEQYFGPGTRLTVT.

This chain links TRBV5-6 with TRBJ2-7; tentative D call: TRBD1 (5 bases). V was clipped by 0 bases and J by 0 bases, with 10 bases between them. The V gene's germline CDR1 is SGHDT and CDR2 YYEEEE. The CDR3 loop spans 15 amino acids. The CDR3 reads CASSLVGASSYEQYF. The CDR3 bases are TGTGCCAGCAGCTTGGTAGGGGCGAGCTCCTACGAGCAGTACTTC.

This clonotype was seen a handful of times. V and J are TRBV5-1 and TRBJ1-1; D may be TRBD1 (5 bases). The V end lost 1 base, the J end lost 6 bases, and 16 bases lay between the germline ends. The CDR3 covers 15 residues. Germline V gives CDR1 SGHRS, CDR2 YFSETQ. CDR3 bases: TGCGCCAGCAGCTTGTTAGGGACGTCGTACGCTGAAGCTTTCTTT. Its translation: CASSLLGTSYAEAFF.